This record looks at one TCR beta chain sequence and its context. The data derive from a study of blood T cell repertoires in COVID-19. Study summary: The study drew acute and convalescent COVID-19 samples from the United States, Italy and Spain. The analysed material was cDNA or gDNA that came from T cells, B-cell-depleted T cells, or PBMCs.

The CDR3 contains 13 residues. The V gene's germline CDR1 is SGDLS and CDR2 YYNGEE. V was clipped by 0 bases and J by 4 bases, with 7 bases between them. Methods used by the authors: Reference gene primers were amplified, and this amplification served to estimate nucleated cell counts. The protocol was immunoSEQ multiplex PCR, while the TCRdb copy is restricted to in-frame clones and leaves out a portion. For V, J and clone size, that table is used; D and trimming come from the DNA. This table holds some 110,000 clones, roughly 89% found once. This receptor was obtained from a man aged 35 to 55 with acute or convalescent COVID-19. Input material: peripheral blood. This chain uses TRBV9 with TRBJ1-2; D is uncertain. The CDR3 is CASSVDGSYGYTF. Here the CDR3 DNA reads TGTGCCAGCAGCGTAGACGGGAGCTATGGCTACACCTTC.